The next 22 T cell receptor beta chains were all read from a single sample in a study of spatial heterogeneity in lung cancer (dated by TCRdb to about 2019). The time point label on this specimen signifies: sample taken at primary tumor resection. Points the paper makes about the study in general: The tumor nonsynonymous mutation count correlated with the number of expanded alpha and beta TCRs within the tumor.

The method behind the library was 5' RACE. The instrument given in TCRdb is NextSeq 500. TCRdb reprocessed the public reads (quality trimming at Q25 with fastp, clone calling with MiXCR) and kept in-frame beta chains. When rows share a CDR3 protein, they turn into one entry using the most common DNA and genes. Present in this sample are some 96,000 distinct CDR3 sequences, around 4.8% of which were seen just once. Clones ranked in the top ten supply about 20% of the sample. These receptors are not linked to any known antigen. The sequencing here drew on lung tumor tissue, taken at surgery. The source is a male donor with early-stage non-small cell lung cancer.

This clonotype was picked up many times. J is TRBJ2-1 and V is TRBV6-5; D perhaps matches TRBD2 (6 bases). The germline V gene encodes CDR1 MNHEY and CDR2 SVGAGI. The CDR3 has 16 amino acids. The ends were cut back, 3 bases at V and 8 bases at J, with 20 bases in the middle. CDR3 DNA: TGTGCCAGCAGTTATAGTCCGGGAGTAAACAGCGATGAGCAGTTCTTC. Its translation is CASSYSPGVNSDEQFF.

This clonotype was seen repeatedly, ten times or more. This chain uses TRBV20-1 with TRBJ2-7; TRBD2 agrees at 8 bases. Looked up from germline, CDR1 is DFQATT and CDR2 is SNEGSKA (reference sequence). Trimming at V came to 1 base and at J to 4 bases, leaving 9 bases not matched to a gene. This CDR3 spans 15 amino acids. The chain's CDR3 is CSARGAGVFSYEQYF. The CDR3 DNA follows: TGCAGTGCTAGAGGAGCGGGAGTCTTCTCGTACGAGCAGTACTTC.

This clonotype was counted between two and nine times. The V and J genes are TRBV27 and TRBJ2-7; unclear D gene. V dropped 6 bases and J dropped 3 bases, with 15 bases sitting between them. The CDR3 is 14 residues long. Germline V gives CDR1 MNHEY, CDR2 SMNVEV (reference sequence). The CDR3: CASRDLDPGYEQYF. The CDR3 bases are TGTGCCAGCAGGGACCTGGATCCGGGCTACGAGCAGTACTTC.

This clonotype was picked up many times. The chain couples TRBV28 to TRBJ2-4; possibly TRBD2 for D (5 bases). The CDR3 is made up of 16 amino acids. CDR1 MDHEN and CDR2 SYDVKM come from the germline V gene. The V end was cut by 1 base, the J end by 0 bases, with 10 bases between. CDR3 nucleotide sequence: TGTGCCAGCAGTTTATTCGGGGTTCTAGCCAAAAACATTCAGTACTTC. It specifies CASSLFGVLAKNIQYF. Full variable domain (missing parts from reference TRBV28 and TRBJ2-4): DVKVTQSSRYLVKRTGEKVFLECVQDMDHENMFWYRQDPGLGLRLIYFSYDVKMKEKGDIPEGYSVSREKKERFSLILESASTNQTSMYLCASSLFGVLAKNIQYFGAGTRLSVL.

In its sample, this clonotype was seen many times. This chain connects TRBV29-1 to TRBJ2-1; D is undetermined. The CDR3 totals 12 residues. Trimming pared 3 bases from V and 4 bases from J, leaving 7 bases between. CDR1 is SQVTM, CDR2 ANQGSEA, per germline. The CDR3 nucleotides are TGCAGCGTTGATTCTGGATACAATGAGCAGTTCTTC. It translates to CSVDSGYNEQFF.

This sequence joins TRBV4-1 and TRBJ2-7; TRBD2 might be the D (6 bases). There are 15 residues in the CDR3. CDR1 MGHRA and CDR2 YSYEKL come from the germline V gene. V was trimmed by 4 bases and J by 2 bases, leaving 15 bases between them. DNA for the CDR3: TGCGCCAGCAGCCCTTTCTGGGGGGAAACCTACGAGCAGTACTTC. Residues: CASSPFWGETYEQYF.

This clonotype was counted at least ten times. This rearrangement joins TRBV5-1 to TRBJ1-2; D is unclear. V was cut by 0 bases and J by 1 base, with 7 bases left in between. This CDR3 is built from 14 residues. CDR1 and CDR2 (germline): SGHRS, YFSETQ. In DNA, the CDR3 is TGCGCCAGCAGCTTGGTGGCGGTTAACTATGGCTACACCTTC. This sequence encodes CASSLVAVNYGYTF. Full variable domain (outside the CDR3, taken from reference TRBV5-1 and TRBJ1-2): KAGVTQTPRYLIKTRGQQVTLSCSPISGHRSVSWYQQTPGQGLQFLFEYFSETQRNKGNFPGRFSGRQFSNSRSEMNVSTLELGDSALYLCASSLVAVNYGYTFGSGTRLTVV.

The table lists this clonotype with many counts. V usage is TRBV6-5 and J usage is TRBJ1-1; TRBD1 might be the D (5 bases). Trimming pared 0 bases from V and 5 bases from J, leaving 16 bases between. The CDR3 runs to 16 residues. Per the germline V gene, CDR1 is MNHEY and CDR2 is SVGAGI. The CDR3: CASSYSAGILGTEAFF. CDR3 DNA: TGTGCCAGCAGTTACTCCGCAGGGATCTTGGGGACTGAAGCTTTCTTT.

In its sample, this clonotype was seen many times. This sequence joins TRBV12-3 or TRBV12-4 and TRBJ2-3; TRBD2 matches at 11 bases. The CDR3 extends over 13 amino acids. The J segment lost 4 bases and the V segment lost 9 bases, leaving 3 bases of the junction unmatched. The CDR3 sequence is CASGTSGPDTQYF. The CDR3 nucleotides read TGTGCCAGTGGGACTAGCGGACCAGATACGCAGTATTTT.

This clonotype has ten or more counts. The rearrangement links TRBV28 to TRBJ2-4; either TRBD1 or TRBD2 may fit D (5 bases each). The CDR3 consists of 13 residues. Trimming stripped 6 bases from V and 10 bases from J, with 16 bases between. Looked up from germline, CDR1 is MDHEN and CDR2 is SYDVKM. CDR3 protein: CASRAPGRTIQYF. In DNA, the CDR3 is TGTGCCAGCAGAGCCCCGGGACGAACGATTCAGTACTTC.

This clonotype was observed many times. J is TRBJ1-6 and V is TRBV28; D unclear. V lost 10 bases and J lost 9, with 19 bases in between. In germline, CDR1 is MDHEN, CDR2 SYDVKM. The CDR3 consists of 14 residues. CDR3 protein: CAITLRVGSSPLHF. The CDR3 nucleotides read TGTGCCATTACACTGCGGGTCGGGTCTTCACCCCTCCACTTT. Combining the CDR3 with reference TRBV28 and TRBJ1-6 gives the whole variable domain DVKVTQSSRYLVKRTGEKVFLECVQDMDHENMFWYRQDPGLGLRLIYFSYDVKMKEKGDIPEGYSVSREKKERFSLILESASTNQTSMYLCAITLRVGSSPLHFGNGTRLTVT.

V is TRBV9 and J is TRBJ2-3; D is perhaps TRBD1 or TRBD2 (5 bases each). This CDR3 region has 16 residues. Germline CDR1 and CDR2: SGDLS and YYNGEE. Trimming cost V 4 bases and J 0 bases, with 15 bases left between them. CDR3 region: CASSRLGGASTDTQYF. The CDR3 coding sequence is TGTGCCAGCAGCAGGCTTGGGGGAGCGAGCACAGATACGCAGTATTTT.

This chain links TRBV4-1 with TRBJ2-2; a possible D gene is TRBD2 (6 bases). This CDR3 region has 15 residues. CDR1 and CDR2 (germline): MGHRA, YSYEKL. Deletions cut 3 bases from V and 6 bases from J, with 14 bases between. The CDR3 protein is CASSQRPWEAGELFF. The CDR3 DNA is TGCGCCAGCAGCCAGAGGCCCTGGGAGGCCGGGGAGCTGTTTTTT.

This clonotype was detected only a few times. V and J are TRBV29-1 and TRBJ1-2; maybe TRBD1 (6 bases). From germline, CDR1 is SQVTM and CDR2 ANQGSEA. V gave up 2 bases and J gave up 3 bases, with 13 bases separating them. The CDR3 spans 14 residues. CDR3 loop: CSVESHGQHYGYTF. CDR3 bases: TGCAGCGTTGAAAGTCACGGACAGCACTATGGCTACACCTTC. The full variable domain, its missing parts supplied by reference TRBV29-1 and TRBJ1-2, is SAVISQKPSRDICQRGTSLTIQCQVDSQVTMMFWYRQQPGQSLTLIATANQGSEATYESGFVIDKFPISRPNLTFSTLTVSNMSPEDSSIYLCSVESHGQHYGYTFGSGTRLTVV.

This clonotype was detected ten times or more. This chain links TRBV10-3 with TRBJ1-1; TRBD1 aligns across 9 bases. V shed 10 bases, J shed 3 bases, and the junction held 12 bases outside the gene matches. Germline values: CDR1 ENHRY, CDR2 SYGVKD. This CDR3 has 15 residues. CDR3 DNA sequence: TGTGCCACGAAAACAGGGGGCCGAGGGGACACTGAAGCTTTCTTT. Residues: CATKTGGRGDTEAFF.

This clonotype showed up many times. CDR3 nucleotides: TGTGCCAGCAGTCAAGGACTAGCGGGAGCCTACGAGCAGTACTTC. This codes for CASSQGLAGAYEQYF. The chain has TRBV6-2 or TRBV6-3 and TRBJ2-7, with 13 nucleotides matching TRBD2. The trim removed 5 bases at V and 2 bases at J, leaving 3 bases unmatched. The V gene's germline CDR1 is MNHEY and CDR2 SVGEGT. CDR3 length: 15 amino acids.

The V call is TRBV5-1, the J call TRBJ2-1; 9 nucleotides match TRBD2. The CDR3 length is 17 residues. Germline CDR1 SGHRS, CDR2 YFSETQ. The ends lost 4 bases at V and 8 bases at J; junction bases unmatched: 16. The CDR3 protein is CASSPRRNSGRRDEQFF. The CDR3, as DNA: TGCGCCAGCAGCCCCCGTCGGAATAGCGGGAGACGGGATGAGCAGTTCTTC.

The sample holds many counts of this clonotype. The chain couples TRBV20-1 to TRBJ2-1; D possibly corresponds to TRBD2 (6 bases). Germline V gives CDR1 DFQATT, CDR2 SNEGSKA (reference sequence). Trimming cost V 5 bases and J 9 bases, with 11 bases left between them. The CDR3 covers 11 residues. In DNA form, the CDR3 reads TGCAGTGCTCCCCTGCGGGGTGAGCAGTTCTTC. Translated: CSAPLRGEQFF.

In its sample, this clonotype was seen many times. The chain combines TRBV28 with TRBJ2-7; tentative D call: TRBD2 (5 bases). Germline lookup yields CDR1 MDHEN and CDR2 SYDVKM. The CDR3 consists of 15 residues. Trimming left V 3 bases short and J 7 bases short, with 19 bases between. This CDR3 is CASSFGNYRIGEQYF. The DNA for the CDR3 is TGTGCCAGCAGTTTCGGGAACTACCGTATAGGGGAGCAGTACTTC.

The chain couples TRBV6-5 to TRBJ2-1, with 8 bases matching TRBD2. Germline V gene data show CDR1 as MNHEY and CDR2 as SVGAGI. The CDR3 loop spans 13 amino acids. The V and J ends lost 7 bases and 7 bases, in that order; junction bases with no gene match: 6. The CDR3 region has the DNA TGTGCCAGCACTGGCGGGAGGTGGAATGAGCAGTTCTTC. Translation gives CASTGGRWNEQFF.

The V call is TRBV27, the J call TRBJ1-1; D not certain. Trimming pared 6 bases from V and 1 base from J, leaving 12 bases between. The CDR3 totals 14 residues. Germline V gives CDR1 MNHEY, CDR2 SMNVEV (reference sequence). CDR3 residues: CASRTLLRNTEAFF. The DNA of the CDR3 is TGTGCCAGCAGAACACTTCTCCGGAACACTGAAGCTTTCTTT.

This clonotype was found many times. The chain joins TRBV12-3 or TRBV12-4 to TRBJ1-2; TRBD1 might be the D (6 bases). CDR3 size: 11 residues. Trimming stripped 6 bases from V and 8 bases from J, with 10 bases between. In DNA form, the CDR3 reads TGTGCCAGCAGCGGGGGGCGCGGCTACACCTTC. Protein: CASSGGRGYTF.